This T cell receptor (beta chain) appears in the sequencing data of a study of tumor and adjacent non-tumor tissue in lung cancer. Study overall: The patients, around 10 men and roughly 5 women, were roughly 30 to 76 with stage I to III disease.

RNA was extracted from bulk tissue without any cell sorting. Newly diagnosed lung cancer patients had thoracic surgery in China, August–November 2014, without prior chemotherapy. A modified ARM-PCR protocol with three rounds of nested PCR amplified TCRbeta. TCRdb passed the multiplex PCR reads through MiXCR, listing each CDR3 protein once. The data hold roughly 81,000 distinct CDR3 sequences, with 65% to 75% observed a single time. Remarks on this clonotype: A read error may produce the germline difference seen at one junction end.

Per the germline V gene, CDR1 is MNHNS and CDR2 is SASEGT. The CDR3 totals 14 residues. The sequence came from a woman in her 70s with non-small cell lung cancer. The sample was lung tumor tissue. The chain combines TRBV6-1 with TRBJ2-5; 10 bases are a match to TRBD2. The CDR3 DNA follows: TGTGTCAGCAGTGGCGGGACTAGCGTAGAGACCCAGTACTTC. Its translation: CVSSGGTSVETQYF.